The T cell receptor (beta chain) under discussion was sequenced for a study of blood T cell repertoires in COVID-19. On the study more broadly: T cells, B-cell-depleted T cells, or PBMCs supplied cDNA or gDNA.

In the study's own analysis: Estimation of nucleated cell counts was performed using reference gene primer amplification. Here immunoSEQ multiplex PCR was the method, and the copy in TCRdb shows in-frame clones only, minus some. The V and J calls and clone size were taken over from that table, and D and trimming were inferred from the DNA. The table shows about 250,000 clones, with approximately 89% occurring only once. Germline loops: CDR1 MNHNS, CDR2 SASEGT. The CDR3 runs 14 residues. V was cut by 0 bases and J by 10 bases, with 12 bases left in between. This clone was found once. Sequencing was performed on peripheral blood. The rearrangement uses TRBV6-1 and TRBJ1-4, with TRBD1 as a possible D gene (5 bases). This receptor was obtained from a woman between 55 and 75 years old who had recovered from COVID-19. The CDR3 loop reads CASSEAIRVGKLFF. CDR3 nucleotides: TGTGCCAGCAGTGAAGCTATCAGGGTTGGAAAACTGTTTTTT.